This entry is about one TCR beta chain. Its target is unknown. The data stem from a study of cytomegalovirus exposure and HLA in healthy donors. Study-wide results and limits: Relative to equally common others, HLA-associated TCR beta chains showed greater clonal expansion in a later analysis.

PCR used 60 Vbeta primers and 13 Jbeta primers. This table comes from immunoSEQ multiplex PCR, and its TCRdb copy is limited to in-frame clones, with some not included. The sample shows some 150,000 clones, about 80% of them seen only once. Germline CDR1 is SGHNT and CDR2 is YYREEE (reference sequence). The CDR3 has 13 residues. The source is a man aged 35 to 55 in good health and CMV-seropositive. The sequencing input was PBMCs. The rearrangement links TRBV5-4 to TRBJ2-5; D remains unclear. The J call is uncertain, as TRBJ2-7 better fits the DNA end. CDR3 protein: CASSPRSNYEQYF. In nucleotides, the CDR3 is TGTGCCAGCAGCCCCCGTAGTAACTACGAGCAGTACTTC.